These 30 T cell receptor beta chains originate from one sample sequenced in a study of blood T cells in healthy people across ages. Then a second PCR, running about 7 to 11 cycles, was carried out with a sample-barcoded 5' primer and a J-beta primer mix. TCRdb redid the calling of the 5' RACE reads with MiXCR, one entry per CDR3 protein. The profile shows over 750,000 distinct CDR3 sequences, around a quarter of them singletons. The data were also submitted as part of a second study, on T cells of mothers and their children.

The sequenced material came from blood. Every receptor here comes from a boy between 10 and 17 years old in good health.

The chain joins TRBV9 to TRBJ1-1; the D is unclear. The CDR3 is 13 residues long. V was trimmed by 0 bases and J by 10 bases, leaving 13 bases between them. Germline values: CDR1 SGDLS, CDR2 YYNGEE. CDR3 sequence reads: CASSVGGSGGAFF. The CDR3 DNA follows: TGTGCCAGCAGCGTAGGAGGTTCGGGTGGAGCTTTCTTT.

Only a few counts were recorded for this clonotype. The CDR3 nucleotides are TGCAGCGCCGTCGGACAGGGTATGGGTATGAACACCGGGGAGCTGTTTTTT. Residues: CSAVGQGMGMNTGELFF. The chain is built from TRBV29-1 and TRBJ2-2; 8 bases agree with TRBD1. The CDR3 contains 17 residues. CDR1 and CDR2 from the germline V gene are SQVTM and ANQGSEA. Trimming took 7 bases from V and 1 from J; bases not matched to a gene: 14.

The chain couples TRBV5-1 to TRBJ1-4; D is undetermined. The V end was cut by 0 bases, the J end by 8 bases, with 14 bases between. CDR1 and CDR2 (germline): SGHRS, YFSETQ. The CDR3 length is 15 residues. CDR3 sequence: CASSLVPGTEEKLFF. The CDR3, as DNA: TGCGCCAGCAGCTTGGTTCCGGGCACGGAGGAAAAACTGTTTTTT.

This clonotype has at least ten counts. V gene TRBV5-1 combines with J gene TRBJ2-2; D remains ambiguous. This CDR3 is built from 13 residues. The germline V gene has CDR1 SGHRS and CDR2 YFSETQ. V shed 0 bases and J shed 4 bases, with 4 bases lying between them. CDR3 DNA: TGCGCCAGCAGCTTGGCCGGCACCGGGGAGCTGTTTTTT. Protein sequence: CASSLAGTGELFF.

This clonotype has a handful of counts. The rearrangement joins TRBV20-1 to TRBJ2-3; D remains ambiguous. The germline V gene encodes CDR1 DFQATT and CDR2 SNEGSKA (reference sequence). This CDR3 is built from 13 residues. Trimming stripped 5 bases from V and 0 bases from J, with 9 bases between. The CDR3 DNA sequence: TGCAGTGCTCCGTACGGAAGCACAGATACGCAGTATTTT. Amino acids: CSAPYGSTDTQYF.

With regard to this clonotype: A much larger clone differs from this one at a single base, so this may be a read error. The CDR3: CASSPGTGGDGYTF. The CDR3 bases are TGTGCCAGCAGCCCTGGGACAGGGGGCGATGGCTACACCTTC. The genes are TRBV5-6 and TRBJ1-2, with TRBD1 matching 12 bases. From germline, CDR1 is SGHDT and CDR2 YYEEEE. V shed 4 bases and J 6 bases; nucleotides not matched to a gene: 4. The length of the CDR3 is 14 residues. Filled out from reference TRBV5-6 and TRBJ1-2, the complete variable domain reads DAGVTQSPTHLIKTRGQQVTLRCSPKSGHDTVSWYQQALGQGPQFIFQYYEEEERQRGNFPDRFSGHQFPNYSSELNVNALLLGDSALYLCASSPGTGGDGYTFGSGTRLTVV.

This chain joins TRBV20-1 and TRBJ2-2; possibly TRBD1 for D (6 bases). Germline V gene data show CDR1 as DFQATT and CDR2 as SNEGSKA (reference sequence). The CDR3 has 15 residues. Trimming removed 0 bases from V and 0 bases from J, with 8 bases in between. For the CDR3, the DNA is TGCAGTGCTAGAGATCCAGGGGCGAACACCGGGGAGCTGTTTTTT. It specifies CSARDPGANTGELFF.

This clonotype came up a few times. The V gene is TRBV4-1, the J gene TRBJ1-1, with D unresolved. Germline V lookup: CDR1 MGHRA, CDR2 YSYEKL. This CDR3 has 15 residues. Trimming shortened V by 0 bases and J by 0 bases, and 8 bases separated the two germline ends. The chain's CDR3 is CASSQDRLMNTEAFF. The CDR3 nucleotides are TGCGCCAGCAGCCAAGACCGGCTCATGAACACTGAAGCTTTCTTT.

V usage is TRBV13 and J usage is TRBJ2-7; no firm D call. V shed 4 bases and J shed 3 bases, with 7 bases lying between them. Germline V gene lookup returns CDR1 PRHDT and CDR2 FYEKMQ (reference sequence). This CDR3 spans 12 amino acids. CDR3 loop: CASSSQDYEQYF. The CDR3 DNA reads TGTGCCAGCAGCTCCCAGGACTACGAGCAGTACTTC.

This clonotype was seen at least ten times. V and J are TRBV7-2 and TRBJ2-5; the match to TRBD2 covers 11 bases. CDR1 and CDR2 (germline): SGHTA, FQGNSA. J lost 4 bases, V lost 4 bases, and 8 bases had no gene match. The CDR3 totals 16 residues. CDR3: CASSSILAGVVETQYF. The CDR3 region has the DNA TGTGCCAGCAGCTCCATACTAGCGGGAGTGGTAGAGACCCAGTACTTC.

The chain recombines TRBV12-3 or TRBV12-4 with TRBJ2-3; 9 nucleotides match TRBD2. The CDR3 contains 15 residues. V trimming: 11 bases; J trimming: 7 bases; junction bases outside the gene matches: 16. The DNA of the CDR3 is TGTGCCGCCAGCGTAGGCGGGAGGGCTGAGAATACGCAGTATTTT. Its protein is CAASVGGRAENTQYF.

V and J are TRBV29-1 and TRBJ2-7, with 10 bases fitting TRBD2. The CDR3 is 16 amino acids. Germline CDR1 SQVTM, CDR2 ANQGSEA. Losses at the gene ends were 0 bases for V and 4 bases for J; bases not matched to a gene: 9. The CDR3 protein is CSVEDPVAGGEYEQYF. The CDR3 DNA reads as TGCAGCGTTGAAGACCCGGTAGCGGGAGGAGAATACGAGCAGTACTTC.

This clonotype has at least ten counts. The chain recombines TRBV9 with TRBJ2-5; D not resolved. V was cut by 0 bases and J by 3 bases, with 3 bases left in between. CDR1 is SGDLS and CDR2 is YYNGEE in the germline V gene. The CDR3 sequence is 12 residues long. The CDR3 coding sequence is TGTGCCAGCAGCGTAGGTGAAGAGACCCAGTACTTC. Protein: CASSVGEETQYF.

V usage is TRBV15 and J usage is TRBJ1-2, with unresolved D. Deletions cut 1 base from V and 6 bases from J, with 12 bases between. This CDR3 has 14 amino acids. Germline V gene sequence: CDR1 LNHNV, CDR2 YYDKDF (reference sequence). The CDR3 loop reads CATSRGRAPDGYTF. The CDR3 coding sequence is TGTGCCACCAGCAGAGGACGGGCCCCCGATGGCTACACCTTC. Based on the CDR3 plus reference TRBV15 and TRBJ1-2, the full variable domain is DAMVIQNPRYQVTQFGKPVTLSCSQTLNHNVMYWYQQKSSQAPKLLFHYYDKDFNNEADTPDNFQSRRPNTSFCFLDIRSPGLGDTAMYLCATSRGRAPDGYTFGSGTRLTVV.

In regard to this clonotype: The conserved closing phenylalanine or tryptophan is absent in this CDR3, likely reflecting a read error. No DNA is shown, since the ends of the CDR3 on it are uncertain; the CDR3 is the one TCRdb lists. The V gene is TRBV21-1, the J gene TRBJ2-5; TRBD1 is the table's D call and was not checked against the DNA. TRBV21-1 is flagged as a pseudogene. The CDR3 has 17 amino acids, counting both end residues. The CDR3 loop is CASSKGERDTAYNEQFS.

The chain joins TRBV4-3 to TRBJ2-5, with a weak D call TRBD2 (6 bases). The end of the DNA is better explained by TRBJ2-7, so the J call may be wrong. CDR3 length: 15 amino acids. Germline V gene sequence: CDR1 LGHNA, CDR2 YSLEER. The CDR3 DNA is TGCGCCAGCAGCCAAGATGTGGGGGGTGCCTACGAGCAGTACTTC. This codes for CASSQDVGGAYEQYF.

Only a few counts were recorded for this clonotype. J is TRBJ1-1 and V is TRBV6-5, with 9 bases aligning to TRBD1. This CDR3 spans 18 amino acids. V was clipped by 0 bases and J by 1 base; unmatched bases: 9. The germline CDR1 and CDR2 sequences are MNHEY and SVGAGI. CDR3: CASSYSMRGTGKNTEAFF. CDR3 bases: TGTGCCAGCAGTTACTCGATGCGGGGGACAGGGAAGAACACTGAAGCTTTCTTT.

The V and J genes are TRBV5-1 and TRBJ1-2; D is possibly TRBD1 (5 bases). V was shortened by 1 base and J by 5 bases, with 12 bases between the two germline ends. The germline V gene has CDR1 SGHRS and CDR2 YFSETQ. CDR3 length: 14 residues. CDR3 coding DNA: TGCGCCAGCAGCTTGAATTTGGCAGGGTATGGCTACACCTTC. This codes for CASSLNLAGYGYTF.

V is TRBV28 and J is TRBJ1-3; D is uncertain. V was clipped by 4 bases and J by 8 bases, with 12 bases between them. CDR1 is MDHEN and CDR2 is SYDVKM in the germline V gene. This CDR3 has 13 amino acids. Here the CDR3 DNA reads TGTGCCAGCAGTTCGCCCGGGGAGGACACCATATATTTT. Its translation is CASSSPGEDTIYF. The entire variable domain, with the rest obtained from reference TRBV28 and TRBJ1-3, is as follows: DVKVTQSSRYLVKRTGEKVFLECVQDMDHENMFWYRQDPGLGLRLIYFSYDVKMKEKGDIPEGYSVSREKKERFSLILESASTNQTSMYLCASSSPGEDTIYFGEGSWLTVV.

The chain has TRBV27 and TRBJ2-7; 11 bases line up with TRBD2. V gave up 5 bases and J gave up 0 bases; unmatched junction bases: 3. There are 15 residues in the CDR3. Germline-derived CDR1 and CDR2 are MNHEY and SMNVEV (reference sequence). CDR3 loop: CASSPSGRSSYEQYF. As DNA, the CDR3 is TGTGCCAGCAGTCCTAGCGGGAGGAGCTCCTACGAGCAGTACTTC.

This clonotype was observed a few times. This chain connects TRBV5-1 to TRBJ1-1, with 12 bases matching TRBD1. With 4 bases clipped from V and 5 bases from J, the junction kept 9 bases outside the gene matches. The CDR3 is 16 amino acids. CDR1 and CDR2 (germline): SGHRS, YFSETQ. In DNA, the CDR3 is TGCGCCAGCAGCCCCGGGACAGGGGGCGGGTGGACTGAAGCTTTCTTT. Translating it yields CASSPGTGGGWTEAFF.

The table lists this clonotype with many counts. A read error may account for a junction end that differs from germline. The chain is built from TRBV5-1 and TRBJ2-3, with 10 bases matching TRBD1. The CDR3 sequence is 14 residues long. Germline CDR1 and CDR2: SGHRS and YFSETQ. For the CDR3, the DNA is TGTGCCAGCAGTTCCGGACAGGGGGCAGATACGCAGTATTTT. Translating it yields CASSSGQGADTQYF. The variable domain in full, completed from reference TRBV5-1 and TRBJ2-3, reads KAGVTQTPRYLIKTRGQQVTLSCSPISGHRSVSWYQQTPGQGLQFLFEYFSETQRNKGNFPGRFSGRQFSNSRSEMNVSTLELGDSALYLCASSSGQGADTQYFGPGTRLTVL.

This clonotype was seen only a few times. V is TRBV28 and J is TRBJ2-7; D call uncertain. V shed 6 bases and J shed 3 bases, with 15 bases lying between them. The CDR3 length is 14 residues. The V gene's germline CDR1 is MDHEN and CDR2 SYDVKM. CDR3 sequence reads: CASRGKGFHYEQYF. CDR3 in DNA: TGTGCCAGCAGAGGTAAGGGATTTCACTACGAGCAGTACTTC.

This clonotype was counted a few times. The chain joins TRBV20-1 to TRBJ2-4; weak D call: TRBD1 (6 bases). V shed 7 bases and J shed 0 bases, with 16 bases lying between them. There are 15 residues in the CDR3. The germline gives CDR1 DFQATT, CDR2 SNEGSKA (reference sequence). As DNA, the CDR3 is TGCAGTGGGCGCCAGGGGACAATAGCCAAAAACATTCAGTACTTC. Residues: CSGRQGTIAKNIQYF.

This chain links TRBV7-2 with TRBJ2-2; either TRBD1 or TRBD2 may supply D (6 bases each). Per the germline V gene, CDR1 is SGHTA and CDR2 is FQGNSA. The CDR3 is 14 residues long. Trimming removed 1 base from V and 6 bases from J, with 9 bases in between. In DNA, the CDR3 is TGTGCCAGCAGCTTAGAGGGGGGACCCGGGGAGCTGTTTTTT. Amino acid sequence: CASSLEGGPGELFF.

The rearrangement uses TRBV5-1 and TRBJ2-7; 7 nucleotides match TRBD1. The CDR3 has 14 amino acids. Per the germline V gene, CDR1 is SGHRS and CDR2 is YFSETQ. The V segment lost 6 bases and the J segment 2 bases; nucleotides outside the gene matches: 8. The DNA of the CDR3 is TGCGCCAGCAACCTAGGGACAGAGACCTACGAGCAGTACTTC. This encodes CASNLGTETYEQYF.

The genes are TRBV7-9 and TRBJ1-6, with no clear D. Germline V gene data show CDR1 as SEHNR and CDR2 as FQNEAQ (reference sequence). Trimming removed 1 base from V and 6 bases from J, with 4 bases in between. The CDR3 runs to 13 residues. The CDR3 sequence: CASSLEPNSPLHF. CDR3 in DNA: TGTGCCAGCAGCTTAGAGCCTAATTCACCCCTCCACTTT.

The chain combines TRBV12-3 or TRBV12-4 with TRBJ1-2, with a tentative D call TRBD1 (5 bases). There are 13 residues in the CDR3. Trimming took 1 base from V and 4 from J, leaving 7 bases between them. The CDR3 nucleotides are TGTGCCAGCAGTTTAGGGGACCTCTATGGCTACACCTTC. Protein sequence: CASSLGDLYGYTF.

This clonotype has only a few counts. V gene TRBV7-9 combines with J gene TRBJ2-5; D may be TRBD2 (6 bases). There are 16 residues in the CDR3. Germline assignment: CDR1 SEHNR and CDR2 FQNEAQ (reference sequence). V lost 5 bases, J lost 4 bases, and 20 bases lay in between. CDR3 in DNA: TGTGCCAGCAGCACCCACACCGGGAGAGTATTAGAGACCCAGTACTTC. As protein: CASSTHTGRVLETQYF.

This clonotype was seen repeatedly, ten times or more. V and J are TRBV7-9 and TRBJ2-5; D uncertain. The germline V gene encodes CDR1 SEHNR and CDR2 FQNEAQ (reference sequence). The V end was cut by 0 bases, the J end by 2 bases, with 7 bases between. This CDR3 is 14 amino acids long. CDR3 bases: TGTGCCAGCAGCTTAGCTCTAGGACAAGAGACCCAGTACTTC. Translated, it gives CASSLALGQETQYF.